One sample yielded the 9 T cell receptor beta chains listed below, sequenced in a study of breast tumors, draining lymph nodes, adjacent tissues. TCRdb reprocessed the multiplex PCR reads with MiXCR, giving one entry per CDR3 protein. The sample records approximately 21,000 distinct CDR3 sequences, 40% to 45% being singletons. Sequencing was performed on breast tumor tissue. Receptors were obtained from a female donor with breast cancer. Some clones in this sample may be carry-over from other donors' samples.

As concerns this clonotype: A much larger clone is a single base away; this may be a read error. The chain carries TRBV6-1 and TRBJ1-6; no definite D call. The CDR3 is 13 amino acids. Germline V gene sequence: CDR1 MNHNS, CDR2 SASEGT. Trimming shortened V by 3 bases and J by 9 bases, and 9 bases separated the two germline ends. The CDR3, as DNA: TGTGCCAGCAGTGACAGAGAGAGTTCACCCCTCCACTTT. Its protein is CASSDRESSPLHF.

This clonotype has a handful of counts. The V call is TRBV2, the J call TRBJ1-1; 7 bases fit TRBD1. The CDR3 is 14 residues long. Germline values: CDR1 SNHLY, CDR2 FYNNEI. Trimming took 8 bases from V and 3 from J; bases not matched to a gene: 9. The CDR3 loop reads CASPRQGKDTEAFF. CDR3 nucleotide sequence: TGTGCCAGCCCCCGACAGGGTAAGGACACTGAAGCTTTCTTT.

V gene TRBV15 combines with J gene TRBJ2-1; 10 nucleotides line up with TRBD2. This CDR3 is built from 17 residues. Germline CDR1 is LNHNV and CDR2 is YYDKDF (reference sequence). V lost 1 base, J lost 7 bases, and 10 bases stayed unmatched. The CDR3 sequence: CATSRGGSSGGRNEQFF. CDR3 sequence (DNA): TGTGCCACCAGCAGAGGGGGTTCTAGCGGGGGACGGAATGAGCAGTTCTTC. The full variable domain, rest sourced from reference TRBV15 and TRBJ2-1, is DAMVIQNPRYQVTQFGKPVTLSCSQTLNHNVMYWYQQKSSQAPKLLFHYYDKDFNNEADTPDNFQSRRPNTSFCFLDIRSPGLGDTAMYLCATSRGGSSGGRNEQFFGPGTRLTVL.

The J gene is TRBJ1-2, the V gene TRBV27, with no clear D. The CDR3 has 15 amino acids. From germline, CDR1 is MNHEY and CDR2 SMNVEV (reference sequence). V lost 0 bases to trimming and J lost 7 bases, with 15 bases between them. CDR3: CASSLSISILGGYTF. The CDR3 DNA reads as TGTGCCAGCAGTTTATCGATTTCGATTCTTGGTGGCTACACCTTC.

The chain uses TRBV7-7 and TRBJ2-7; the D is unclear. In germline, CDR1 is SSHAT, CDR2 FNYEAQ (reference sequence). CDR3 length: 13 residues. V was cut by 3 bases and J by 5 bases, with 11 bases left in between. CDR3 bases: TGTGCCAGCAGCTTCGGCCCCAATCACGAGCAGTACTTC. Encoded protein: CASSFGPNHEQYF.

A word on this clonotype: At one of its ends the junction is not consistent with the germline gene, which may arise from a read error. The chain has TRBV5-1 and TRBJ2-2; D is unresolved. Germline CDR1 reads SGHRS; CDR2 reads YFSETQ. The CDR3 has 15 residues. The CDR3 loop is CASSFGPPYAGELFF. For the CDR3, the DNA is TGTGCCAGCAGCTTCGGACCTCCGTACGCCGGGGAGCTGTTTTTT.

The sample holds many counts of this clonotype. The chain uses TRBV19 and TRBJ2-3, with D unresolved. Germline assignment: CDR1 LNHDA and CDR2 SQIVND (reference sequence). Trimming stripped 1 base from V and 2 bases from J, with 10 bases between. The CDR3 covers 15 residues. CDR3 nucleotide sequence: TGTGCCAGTAGTATAGGTGGGATACTCACAGATACGCAGTATTTT. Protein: CASSIGGILTDTQYF. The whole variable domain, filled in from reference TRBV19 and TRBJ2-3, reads DGGITQSPKYLFRKEGQNVTLSCEQNLNHDAMYWYRQDPGQGLRLIYYSQIVNDFQKGDIAEGYSVSREKKESFPLTVTSAQKNPTAFYLCASSIGGILTDTQYFGPGTRLTVL.

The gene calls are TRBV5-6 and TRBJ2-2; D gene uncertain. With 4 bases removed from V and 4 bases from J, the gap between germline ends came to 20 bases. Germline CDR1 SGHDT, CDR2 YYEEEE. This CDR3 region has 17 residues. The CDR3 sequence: CASSTRTLRWFTGELFF. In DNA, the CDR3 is TGTGCCAGCAGCACTCGGACGCTCCGCTGGTTCACCGGGGAGCTGTTTTTT. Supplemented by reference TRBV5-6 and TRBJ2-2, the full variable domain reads DAGVTQSPTHLIKTRGQQVTLRCSPKSGHDTVSWYQQALGQGPQFIFQYYEEEERQRGNFPDRFSGHQFPNYSSELNVNALLLGDSALYLCASSTRTLRWFTGELFFGEGSRLTVL.

CDR3 in DNA: TGCAGTGCCCTCAGCGGCGATTTCTTATCCCTCCACTTT. Translating gives CSALSGDFLSLHF. This rearrangement joins TRBV20-1 to TRBJ1-6; D is unresolved. CDR1 DFQATT and CDR2 SNEGSKA come from the germline V gene (reference sequence). V lost 6 bases and J lost 14, with 20 bases in between. CDR3 length: 13 residues.